This TCR beta chain was identified in a study of neoadjuvant anti-PD-1 for oral cavity cancer. Broader study findings: Pretreatment Treg/Th17 ratio correlated inversely with post-treatment tumor clonality.

Six replicates per PBMC sample, mostly from 450 to 600 ng of genomic DNA. The protocol was immunoSEQ multiplex PCR, while the TCRdb copy is restricted to in-frame clones and leaves out a portion. The repertoire holds 55,000 to 80,000 clones, with roughly nine tenths as singletons. Germline assignment: CDR1 SQVTM and CDR2 ANQGSEA. The CDR3 has 13 amino acids. V lost 3 bases and J lost 4; bases outside the gene matches: 6. Note on this clone: The antigen is not known.

Documented time point: after neoadjuvant nivolumab, at surgical resection. Blood cells were analyzed directly, without culture or expansion. The sequence derives from a person aged 40 to 85 with oral cavity squamous cell carcinoma. The source material was PBMCs, sampled after nivolumab (anti-PD-1) treatment. This rearrangement joins TRBV29-1 to TRBJ2-7; 7 positions agree with TRBD2. DNA of the CDR3: TGCAGCGTTGACTCGGGAGGAGGTTACGAGCAGTACTTC. This translates into CSVDSGGGYEQYF.